Listed below are T cell receptor beta chains from one sample, sequenced in a study of blood T cell repertoires in COVID-19. Clones were sequenced by immunoSEQ multiplex PCR, and TCRdb holds only the in-frame ones, with some missing. The sample has approximately 94,000 clones, almost 90% seen once. Sequenced: peripheral blood. The source is a human donor in a cohort sampled during active COVID-19. The CDR3 runs from the conserved cysteine through the conserved F or W.

V,J,CDR3
TRBV28,TRBJ2-7,CASSGVGGDYEQYF
TRBV10-3,TRBJ1-6,CAISQDRANSPLHF
TRBV7-8,TRBJ2-5,CASSLVSSSETQYF
TRBV2,TRBJ2-1,CASSDSNEQFF
TRBV27,TRBJ1-2,CASSLSGTELRGYTF
TRBV30,TRBJ2-7,CAWIASGRSEQYF
TRBV6-5,TRBJ1-6,CASTGGSSYNSPLHF
TRBV9,TRBJ2-5,CASSVAGNRGVETQYF
TRBV6-5,TRBJ1-1,CASRLRGEAFF
TRBV10-3,TRBJ2-6,CAISGQGRSGANVLTF
TRBV19,TRBJ1-1,CASSIQGKSEAFF
TRBV6-4,TRBJ2-1,CASSDKRGRVSSDNEQFF
TRBV27,TRBJ2-1,CASIGAGKVLGNEQFF
TRBV7-2,TRBJ2-7,CASSFYGTGGYEQYF
TRBV4-2,TRBJ2-3,CASSLRETDTQYF
TRBV28,TRBJ2-7,CASGQGAQRAYEQYF
TRBV29-1,TRBJ2-7,CSAIPGVAYEQYF
TRBV5-1,TRBJ2-1,CASSSRTSGYNEQFF
TRBV6-4,TRBJ2-3,CASSESPGGTDTQYF
TRBV12-3/TRBV12-4,TRBJ1-6,CASSLYNSPLHF
TRBV14,TRBJ1-1,CASSRKTGGTEAFF
TRBV11-2,TRBJ2-5,CASSQLGRETQYF
TRBV28,TRBJ1-6,CASSFSYNSPLHF
TRBV6-5,TRBJ1-3,CASSSTASSGNTIYF
TRBV19,TRBJ2-5,CASSILGQKQETQYF
TRBV6-5,TRBJ2-7,CASTPGTAYEQYF
TRBV18,TRBJ1-2,CASSPGQFINGYTF
TRBV5-5,TRBJ2-6,CATYGTPLSSGANVLTF
TRBV27,TRBJ2-7,CASSPLGQGTYEQYF
TRBV5-1,TRBJ2-2,CASSLQAGVHTGELFF
TRBV7-2,TRBJ2-2,CASSLDRLAGGSGELFF
TRBV5-4,TRBJ2-1,CASSSELWTSRQSNEQFF
TRBV5-1,TRBJ2-1,CASSLDGLSYNEQFF
TRBV7-3,TRBJ2-7,CASSLAGGSYEQYF
TRBV6-5,TRBJ1-3,CASITGTDSGNTIYF
TRBV28,TRBJ2-2,CASRTNIELFF
TRBV12-3/TRBV12-4,TRBJ1-1,CASSFKGSTEAFF
TRBV7-6,TRBJ2-5,CASTSSDQETQYF
TRBV7-2,TRBJ2-1,CASSLDLIAGASYNEQFF